The clone carrying this T cell receptor beta chain was picked up a small number of times. Its specificity is not known. CDR3 length: 14 amino acids. The germline gives CDR1 SQVTM, CDR2 ANQGSEA. V lost 6 bases, J lost 6 bases, and 4 bases stayed unmatched. Amplified TCR beta CDR3 regions came from RNA transcripts. The HTBI primer set was used in a first-round RT-PCR of the TCR CDR3. One entry per CDR3 protein results from TCRdb running MiXCR on the multiplex PCR reads. The data hold hundreds of thousands of distinct CDR3 sequences, with about 14% observed a single time. These data belong to a study of T cells in Graves' hyperthyroidism and ophthalmopathy. General study results and limits: In blood, most of the thyroid clonotypes expanded above 0.001 were also present.

A Clinical Activity Score of at least 3, a NOSPECS grade of at least 4 and a duration under 3 months were recorded in the ophthalmopathy patients. Diagnoses used clinical symptoms, serum thyroxine and TRAb, thyroid ultrasound and orbital computed tomography. Out of less than 12 ml of fresh peripheral blood came the PBMCs. J is TRBJ2-4 and V is TRBV29-1; TRBD2 matches at 14 bases. The source of this sequence is a woman aged 40 to 50 with Graves' ophthalmopathy. The sample consisted of blood. This CDR3 reads CSVGLAGGPNIQYF. CDR3 DNA: TGCAGCGTCGGACTAGCGGGAGGACCAAACATTCAGTACTTC.